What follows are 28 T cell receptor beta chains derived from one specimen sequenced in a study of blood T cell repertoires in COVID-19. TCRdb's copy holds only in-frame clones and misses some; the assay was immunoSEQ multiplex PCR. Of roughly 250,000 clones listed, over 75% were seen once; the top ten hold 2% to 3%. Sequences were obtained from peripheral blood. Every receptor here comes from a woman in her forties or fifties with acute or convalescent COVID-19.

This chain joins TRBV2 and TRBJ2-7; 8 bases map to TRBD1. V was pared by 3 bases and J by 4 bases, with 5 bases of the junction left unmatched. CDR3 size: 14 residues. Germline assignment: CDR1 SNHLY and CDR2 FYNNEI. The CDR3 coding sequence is TGTGCCAGCAGTGATGCAGGGGGCATTTACGAGCAGTACTTC. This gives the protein CASSDAGGIYEQYF.

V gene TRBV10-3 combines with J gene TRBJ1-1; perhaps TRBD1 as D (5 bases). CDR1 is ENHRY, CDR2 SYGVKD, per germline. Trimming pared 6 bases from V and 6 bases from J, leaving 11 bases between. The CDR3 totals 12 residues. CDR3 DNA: TGTGCCATCAGCGCCAGGGTCGCTGAAGCTTTCTTT. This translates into CAISARVAEAFF.

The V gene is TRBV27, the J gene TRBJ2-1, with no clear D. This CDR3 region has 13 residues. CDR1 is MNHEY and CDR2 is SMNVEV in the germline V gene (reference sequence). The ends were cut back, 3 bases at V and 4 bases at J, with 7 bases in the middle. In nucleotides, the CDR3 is TGTGCCAGCAGTTTCAAACTTTACAATGAGCAGTTCTTC. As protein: CASSFKLYNEQFF.

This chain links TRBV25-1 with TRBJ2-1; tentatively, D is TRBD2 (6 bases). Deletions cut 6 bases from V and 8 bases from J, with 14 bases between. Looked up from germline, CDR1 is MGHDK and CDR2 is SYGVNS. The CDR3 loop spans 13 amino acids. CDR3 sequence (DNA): TGTGCCAGCAGGAGGGACTTGGGCGATGAGCAGTTCTTC. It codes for CASRRDLGDEQFF.

This CDR3 is CAISENTQGLEAFF. In nucleotides, the CDR3 is TGTGCCATCAGTGAGAACACCCAGGGGTTGGAAGCTTTCTTT. The chain combines TRBV10-3 with TRBJ1-1, with D maybe TRBD1 (6 bases). From germline, CDR1 is ENHRY and CDR2 SYGVKD. Deletions cut 2 bases from V and 8 bases from J, with 15 bases between. The CDR3 consists of 14 residues.

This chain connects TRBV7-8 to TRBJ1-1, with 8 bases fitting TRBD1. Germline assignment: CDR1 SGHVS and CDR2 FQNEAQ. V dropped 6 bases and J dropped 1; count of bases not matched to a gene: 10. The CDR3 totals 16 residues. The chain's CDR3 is CASSSGQGIGNTEAFF. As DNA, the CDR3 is TGTGCCAGCAGTTCCGGACAGGGAATCGGGAACACTGAAGCTTTCTTT.

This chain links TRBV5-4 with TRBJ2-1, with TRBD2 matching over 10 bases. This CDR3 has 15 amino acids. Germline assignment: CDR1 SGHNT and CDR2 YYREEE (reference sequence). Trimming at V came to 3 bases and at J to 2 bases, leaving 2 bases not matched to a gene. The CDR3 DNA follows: TGTGCCAGCAGCTCTAGCGGGAGTCCCTACAATGAGCAGTTCTTC. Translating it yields CASSSSGSPYNEQFF.

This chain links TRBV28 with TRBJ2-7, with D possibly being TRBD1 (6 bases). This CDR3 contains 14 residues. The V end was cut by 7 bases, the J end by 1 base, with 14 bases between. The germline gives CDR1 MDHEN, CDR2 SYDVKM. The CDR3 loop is CASMETGLSYEQYF. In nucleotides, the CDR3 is TGTGCCAGCATGGAGACAGGATTATCCTACGAGCAGTACTTC.

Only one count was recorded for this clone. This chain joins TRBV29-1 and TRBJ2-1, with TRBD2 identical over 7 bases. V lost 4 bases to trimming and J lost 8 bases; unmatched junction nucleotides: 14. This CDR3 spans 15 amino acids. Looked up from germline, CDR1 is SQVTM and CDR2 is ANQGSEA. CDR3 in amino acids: CSVVNWREKDDEQFF. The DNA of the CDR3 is TGCAGCGTTGTAAATTGGCGGGAGAAAGATGATGAGCAGTTCTTC.

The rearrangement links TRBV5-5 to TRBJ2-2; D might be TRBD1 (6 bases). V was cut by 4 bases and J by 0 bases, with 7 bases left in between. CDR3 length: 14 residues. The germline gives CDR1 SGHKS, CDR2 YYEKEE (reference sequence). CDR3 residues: CASSRQANTGELFF. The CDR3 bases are TGTGCCAGCAGCCGACAGGCGAACACCGGGGAGCTGTTTTTT.

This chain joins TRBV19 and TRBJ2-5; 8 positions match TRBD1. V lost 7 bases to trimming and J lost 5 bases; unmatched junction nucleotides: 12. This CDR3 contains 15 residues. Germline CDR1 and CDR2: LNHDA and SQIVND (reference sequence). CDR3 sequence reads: CASTAPGQGAETQYF. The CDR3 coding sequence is TGTGCCAGTACCGCCCCCGGACAGGGTGCGGAGACCCAGTACTTC.

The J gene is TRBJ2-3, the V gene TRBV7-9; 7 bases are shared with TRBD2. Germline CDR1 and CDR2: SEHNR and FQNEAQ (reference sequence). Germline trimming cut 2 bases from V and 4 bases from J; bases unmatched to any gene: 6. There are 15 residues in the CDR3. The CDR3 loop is CASSLWAGVADTQYF. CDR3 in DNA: TGTGCCAGCAGCTTATGGGCGGGAGTGGCAGATACGCAGTATTTT.

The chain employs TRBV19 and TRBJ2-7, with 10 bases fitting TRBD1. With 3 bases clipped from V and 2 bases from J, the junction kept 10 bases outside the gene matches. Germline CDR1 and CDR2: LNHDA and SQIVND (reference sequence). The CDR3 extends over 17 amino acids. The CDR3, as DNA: TGTGCCAGTAGTATCTTGAGGTCCGGGACAGGGGCCTACGAGCAGTACTTC. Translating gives CASSILRSGTGAYEQYF.

The CDR3 coding sequence is TGTGCCAGCAGCCATGGGACAGGTGAAGCTTTCTTT. Translating it yields CASSHGTGEAFF. This rearrangement joins TRBV7-3 to TRBJ1-1; TRBD1 aligns across 8 bases. This CDR3 comprises 12 residues. Germline V gives CDR1 SGHTA, CDR2 FQGTGA. V lost 5 bases to trimming and J lost 7 bases; unmatched junction nucleotides: 3.

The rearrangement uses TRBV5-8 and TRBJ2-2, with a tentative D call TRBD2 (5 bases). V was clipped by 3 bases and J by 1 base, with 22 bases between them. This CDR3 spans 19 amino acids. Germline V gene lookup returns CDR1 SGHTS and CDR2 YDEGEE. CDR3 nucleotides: TGTGCCAGCAGCTCCCCGCACCGGACGGGAAATATGAACACCGGGGAGCTGTTTTTT. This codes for CASSSPHRTGNMNTGELFF.

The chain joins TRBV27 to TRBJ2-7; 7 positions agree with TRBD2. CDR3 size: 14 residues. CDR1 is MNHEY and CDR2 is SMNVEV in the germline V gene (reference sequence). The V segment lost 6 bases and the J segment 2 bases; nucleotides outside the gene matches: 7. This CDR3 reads CASRASGRPYEQYF. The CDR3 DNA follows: TGTGCCAGCAGAGCTAGCGGACGACCCTACGAGCAGTACTTC.

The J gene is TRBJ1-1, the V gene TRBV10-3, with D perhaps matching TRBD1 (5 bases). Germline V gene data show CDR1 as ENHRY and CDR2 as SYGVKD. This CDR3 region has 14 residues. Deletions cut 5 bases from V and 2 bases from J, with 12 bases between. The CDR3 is CAISSQTDNTEAFF. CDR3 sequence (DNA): TGTGCCATCAGTTCTCAGACAGACAACACTGAAGCTTTCTTT.

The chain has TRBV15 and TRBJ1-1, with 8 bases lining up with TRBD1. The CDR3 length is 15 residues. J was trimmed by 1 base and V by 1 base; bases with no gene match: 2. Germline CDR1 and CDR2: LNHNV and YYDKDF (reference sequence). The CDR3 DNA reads TGTGCCACCAGCAGAGGGGGGACAGGGAACACTGAAGCTTTCTTT. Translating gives CATSRGGTGNTEAFF.

The CDR3 bases are TGCAGCGTAGCGGGACTCCTGAACACTGAAGCTTTCTTT. Its translation: CSVAGLLNTEAFF. The chain employs TRBV29-1 and TRBJ1-1, with D possibly being TRBD1 (5 bases). This CDR3 is 13 amino acids long. The germline V and J ends were trimmed by 6 bases and 0 bases, with 11 bases remaining between them. The germline V gene encodes CDR1 SQVTM and CDR2 ANQGSEA.

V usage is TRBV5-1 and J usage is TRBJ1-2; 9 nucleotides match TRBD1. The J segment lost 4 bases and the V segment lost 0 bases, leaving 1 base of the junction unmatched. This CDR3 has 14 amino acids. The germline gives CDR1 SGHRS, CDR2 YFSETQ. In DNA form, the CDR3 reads TGCGCCAGCAGCTTGGTGGGACAGGGCTATGGCTACACCTTC. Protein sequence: CASSLVGQGYGYTF. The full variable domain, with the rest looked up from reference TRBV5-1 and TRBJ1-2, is KAGVTQTPRYLIKTRGQQVTLSCSPISGHRSVSWYQQTPGQGLQFLFEYFSETQRNKGNFPGRFSGRQFSNSRSEMNVSTLELGDSALYLCASSLVGQGYGYTFGSGTRLTVV.

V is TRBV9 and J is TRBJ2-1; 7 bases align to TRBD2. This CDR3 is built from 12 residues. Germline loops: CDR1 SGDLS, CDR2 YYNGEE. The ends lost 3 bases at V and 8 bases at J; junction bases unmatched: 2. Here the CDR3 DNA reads TGTGCCAGCAGCGGACTAGCACATGAGCAGTTCTTC. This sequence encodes CASSGLAHEQFF. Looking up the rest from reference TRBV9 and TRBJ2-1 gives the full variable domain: DSGVTQTPKHLITATGQRVTLRCSPRSGDLSVYWYQQSLDQGLQFLIQYYNGEERAKGNILERFSAQQFPDLHSELNLSSLELGDSALYFCASSGLAHEQFFGPGTRLTVL.

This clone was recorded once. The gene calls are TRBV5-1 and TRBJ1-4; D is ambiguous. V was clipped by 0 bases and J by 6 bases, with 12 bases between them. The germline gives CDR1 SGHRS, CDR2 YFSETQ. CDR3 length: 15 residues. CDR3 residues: CASSLAPGLDEKLFF. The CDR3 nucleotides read TGCGCCAGCAGCTTGGCCCCCGGGTTAGATGAAAAACTGTTTTTT.

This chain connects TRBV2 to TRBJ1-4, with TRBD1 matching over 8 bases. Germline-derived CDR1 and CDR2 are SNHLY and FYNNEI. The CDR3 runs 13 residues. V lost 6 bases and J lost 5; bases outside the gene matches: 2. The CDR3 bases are TGTGCCAGCAGGGACAGGGAAAATGAAAAACTGTTTTTT. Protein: CASRDRENEKLFF.

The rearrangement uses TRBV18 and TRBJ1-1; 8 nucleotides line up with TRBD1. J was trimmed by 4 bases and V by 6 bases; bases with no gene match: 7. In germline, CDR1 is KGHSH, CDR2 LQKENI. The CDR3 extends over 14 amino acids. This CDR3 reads CASSSDTGGTEAFF. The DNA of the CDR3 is TGTGCCAGCTCTTCCGACACAGGGGGCACTGAAGCTTTCTTT.

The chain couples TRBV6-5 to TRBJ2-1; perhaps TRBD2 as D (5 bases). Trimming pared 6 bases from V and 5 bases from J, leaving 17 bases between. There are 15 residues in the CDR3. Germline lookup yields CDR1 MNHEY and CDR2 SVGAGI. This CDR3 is CASSKPGLTHNEQFF. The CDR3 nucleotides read TGTGCCAGCAGCAAACCCGGACTGACGCACAATGAGCAGTTCTTC.

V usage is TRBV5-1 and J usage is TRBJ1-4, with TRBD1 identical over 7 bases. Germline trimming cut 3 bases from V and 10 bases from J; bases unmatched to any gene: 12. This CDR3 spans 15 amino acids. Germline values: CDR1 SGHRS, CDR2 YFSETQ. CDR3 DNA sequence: TGCGCCAGCAGCTCGAGGGGACAGCTATTCGGAAAACTGTTTTTT. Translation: CASSSRGQLFGKLFF.

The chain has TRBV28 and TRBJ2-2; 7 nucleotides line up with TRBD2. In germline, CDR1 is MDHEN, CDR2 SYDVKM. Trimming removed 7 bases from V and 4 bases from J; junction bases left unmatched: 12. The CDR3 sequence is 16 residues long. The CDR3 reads CASTQGGTTPTGELFF. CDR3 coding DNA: TGTGCCAGCACCCAAGGCGGGACTACCCCCACCGGGGAGCTGTTTTTT.

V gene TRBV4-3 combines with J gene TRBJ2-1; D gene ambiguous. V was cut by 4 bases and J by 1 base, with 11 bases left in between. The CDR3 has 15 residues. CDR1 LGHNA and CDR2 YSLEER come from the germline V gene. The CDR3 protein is CASSPSQTSYNEQFF. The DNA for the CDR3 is TGCGCCAGCAGCCCCTCCCAGACATCCTACAATGAGCAGTTCTTC.